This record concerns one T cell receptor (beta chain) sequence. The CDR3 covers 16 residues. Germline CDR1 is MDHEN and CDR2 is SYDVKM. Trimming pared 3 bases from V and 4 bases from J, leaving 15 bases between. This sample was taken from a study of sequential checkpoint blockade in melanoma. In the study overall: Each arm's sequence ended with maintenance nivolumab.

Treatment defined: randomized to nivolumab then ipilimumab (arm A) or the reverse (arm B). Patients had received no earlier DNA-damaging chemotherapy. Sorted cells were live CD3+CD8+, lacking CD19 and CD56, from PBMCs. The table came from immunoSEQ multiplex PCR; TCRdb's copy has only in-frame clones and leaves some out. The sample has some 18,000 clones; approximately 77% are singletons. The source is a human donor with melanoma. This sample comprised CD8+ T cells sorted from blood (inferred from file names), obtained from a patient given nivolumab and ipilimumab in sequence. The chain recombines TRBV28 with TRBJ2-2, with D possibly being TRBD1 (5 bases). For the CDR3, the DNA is TGTGCCAGCAGTTTTCTCAGTCTAGGGGTCACCGGGGAGCTGTTTTTT. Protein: CASSFLSLGVTGELFF.